This entry lists 18 T cell receptor beta chains sequenced from one sample in a study of CD8 T cells in ankylosing spondylitis. TCRdb recomputed calls from the 5' RACE reads with MiXCR, one row per CDR3 protein. The sample has a few hundred thousand distinct CDR3 sequences; around 10% are singletons. Sequenced sample: blood, either unsorted or a sorted T cell fraction (not recorded which). These receptors all come from a male donor with ankylosing spondylitis or in good health (not recorded which).

This clonotype occurred many times. CDR3 bases: TGTGCCAGCAGCTTCACCGGGACGGCTGTGAACACTGAAGCTTTCTTT. Its protein is CASSFTGTAVNTEAFF. The chain has TRBV5-5 and TRBJ1-1, with D tentatively TRBD1 (5 bases). V gave up 2 bases and J gave up 0 bases, with 14 bases separating them. The CDR3 runs 16 residues. Germline CDR1 SGHKS, CDR2 YYEKEE (reference sequence).

This clonotype has a count of ten or more. The chain combines TRBV9 with TRBJ1-2, with 8 nucleotides matching TRBD1. This CDR3 spans 14 amino acids. CDR1 is SGDLS, CDR2 YYNGEE, per germline. The trim removed 0 bases at V and 4 bases at J, leaving 2 bases unmatched. The DNA of the CDR3 is TGTGCCAGCAGCGTAGCCGGGACAGGCTATGGCTACACCTTC. Amino acids: CASSVAGTGYGYTF.

There are many counts of this clonotype. V and J are TRBV28 and TRBJ2-7; TRBD2 might be the D (6 bases). The V end lost 2 bases, the J end lost 3 bases, and 11 bases lay between the germline ends. CDR1 and CDR2 (germline): MDHEN, SYDVKM. CDR3 length: 14 amino acids. For the CDR3, the DNA is TGTGCCAGCAGTTTACGCGGGACCGACTACGAGCAGTACTTC. Its translation: CASSLRGTDYEQYF.

This clonotype came up many times. This sequence joins TRBV15 and TRBJ1-6, with D unclear. The germline gives CDR1 LNHNV, CDR2 YYDKDF (reference sequence). The ends were cut back, 3 bases at V and 6 bases at J, with 9 bases in the middle. This CDR3 has 14 amino acids. DNA of the CDR3: TGTGCCACCAGCAGGGAGGGCACTAATTCACCCCTCCACTTT. Amino acid sequence: CATSREGTNSPLHF.

This clonotype appeared a few times. The chain is built from TRBV6-5 and TRBJ1-6, with D perhaps matching TRBD1 (6 bases). CDR1 and CDR2 from the germline V gene are MNHEY and SVGAGI. Deletions cut 4 bases from V and 10 bases from J, with 20 bases between. The length of the CDR3 is 16 residues. The CDR3 reads CASSFSGGGGGSPLHF. CDR3 nucleotides: TGTGCCAGCAGTTTCTCGGGAGGAGGGGGAGGATCACCCCTCCACTTT.

This clonotype was observed a handful of times. The J gene is TRBJ2-1, the V gene TRBV7-9, with D hard to call. V shed 5 bases and J shed 8 bases, with 19 bases lying between them. Germline CDR1 is SEHNR and CDR2 is FQNEAQ (reference sequence). The length of the CDR3 is 15 residues. DNA of the CDR3: TGTGCCAGCAGCCCGCCCCCCAGGTTGGGTCATGAGCAGTTCTTC. Its translation is CASSPPPRLGHEQFF.

This clonotype was counted many times. The chain is built from TRBV27 and TRBJ1-1; no clear D gene. This CDR3 spans 13 amino acids. Trimming pared 3 bases from V and 1 base from J, leaving 6 bases between. The germline gives CDR1 MNHEY, CDR2 SMNVEV (reference sequence). The chain's CDR3 is CASSFTQNTEAFF. The CDR3 DNA sequence: TGTGCCAGCAGTTTCACCCAGAACACTGAAGCTTTCTTT.

Ten or more counts support this clonotype. This chain joins TRBV14 and TRBJ1-2; no clear D gene. The V end lost 5 bases, the J end lost 6 bases, and 10 bases lay between the germline ends. CDR3 length: 12 residues. Germline CDR1 reads SGHDN; CDR2 reads FVKESK. CDR3 DNA sequence: TGTGCCAGCAGCGAACGGCCCCATGGCTACACCTTC. This gives the protein CASSERPHGYTF. Full variable domain (rest looked up from reference TRBV14 and TRBJ1-2): EAGVTQFPSHSVIEKGQTVTLRCDPISGHDNLYWYRRVMGKEIKFLLHFVKESKQDESGMPNNRFLAERTGGTYSTLKVQPAELEDSGVYFCASSERPHGYTFGSGTRLTVV.

The genes are TRBV28 and TRBJ2-7; tentatively, D is TRBD1 (5 bases). Germline V gene data show CDR1 as MDHEN and CDR2 as SYDVKM. This CDR3 is 13 amino acids long. Trimming pared 6 bases from V and 2 bases from J, leaving 11 bases between. This CDR3 is CASSSTEPYEQYF. In DNA, the CDR3 is TGTGCCAGCAGCTCGACAGAACCCTACGAGCAGTACTTC.

This clonotype was picked up a small number of times. A much bigger clone sits one base away, suggesting this may be a read error. J is TRBJ2-3 and V is TRBV20-1; no clear D gene. Germline CDR1 reads DFQATT; CDR2 reads SNEGSKA (reference sequence). This CDR3 comprises 13 residues. The CDR3 here is CSARFQNLDTQCF. Here the CDR3 DNA reads TGCAGTGCTAGATTCCAGAATTTGGATACGCAGTGTTTT.

At least ten counts were recorded for this clonotype. The chain joins TRBV2 to TRBJ1-3, with TRBD1 matching over 7 bases. V was clipped by 3 bases and J by 3 bases; unmatched bases: 8. The CDR3 spans 16 residues. The germline V gene has CDR1 SNHLY and CDR2 FYNNEI. DNA of the CDR3: TGTGCCAGCAGTGACCGGCAGGGGGTCGGTGGAAACACCATATATTTT. This gives the protein CASSDRQGVGGNTIYF.

The chain uses TRBV14 and TRBJ1-2; 8 bases fit TRBD1. V gave up 3 bases and J gave up 7 bases; unmatched junction bases: 10. The length of the CDR3 is 15 residues. Per germline, CDR1 SGHDN and CDR2 FVKESK. The CDR3 is CASSHSGGAKVGYTF. The DNA for the CDR3 is TGTGCCAGCAGCCATTCAGGGGGCGCGAAGGTTGGCTACACCTTC.

The CDR3 spells CASAGRAWNTEAFF. The CDR3 region has the DNA TGTGCCAGCGCCGGGAGGGCGTGGAACACTGAAGCTTTCTTT. The chain uses TRBV19 and TRBJ1-1; D ambiguous. The CDR3 runs to 14 residues. Trimming stripped 9 bases from V and 1 base from J, with 15 bases between. The germline CDR1 and CDR2 sequences are LNHDA and SQIVND (reference sequence).

This clonotype turned up a few times. The chain recombines TRBV5-1 with TRBJ2-7, with D unresolved. Germline CDR1 reads SGHRS; CDR2 reads YFSETQ. Trimming took 0 bases from V and 1 from J, leaving 8 bases between them. The CDR3 runs to 14 residues. The CDR3 reads CASSLDGVSYEQYF. The CDR3 DNA reads TGCGCCAGCAGCTTGGATGGGGTATCCTACGAGCAGTACTTC. Combining the CDR3 with reference TRBV5-1 and TRBJ2-7 gives the whole variable domain KAGVTQTPRYLIKTRGQQVTLSCSPISGHRSVSWYQQTPGQGLQFLFEYFSETQRNKGNFPGRFSGRQFSNSRSEMNVSTLELGDSALYLCASSLDGVSYEQYFGPGTRLTVT.

This clonotype turned up a few times. V gene TRBV5-1 combines with J gene TRBJ1-2, with a weak D call TRBD1 (5 bases). The CDR3 loop spans 12 amino acids. Germline V gene sequence: CDR1 SGHRS, CDR2 YFSETQ. V was trimmed by 1 base and J by 8 bases, leaving 9 bases between them. CDR3 bases: TGCGCCAGCAGCTTGCGGGGGTTCGGCTACACCTTC. As protein: CASSLRGFGYTF.

This sequence joins TRBV25-1 and TRBJ2-2; D is possibly TRBD2 (6 bases). The CDR3 is 16 residues long. V dropped 4 bases and J dropped 13 bases, with 25 bases sitting between them. CDR1 is MGHDK and CDR2 is SYGVNS in the germline V gene. CDR3 nucleotides: TGTGCCAGCAGTGTAACTAGGGACTCGAACACCGGTGGGCTGTTTTTT. Residues: CASSVTRDSNTGGLFF.

The chain combines TRBV7-9 with TRBJ1-1; TRBD1 might be the D (5 bases). The CDR3 has 15 amino acids. V was clipped by 1 base and J by 0 bases, with 9 bases between them. Germline assignment: CDR1 SEHNR and CDR2 FQNEAQ (reference sequence). The CDR3 reads CASSLGGDLNTEAFF. In DNA form, the CDR3 reads TGTGCCAGCAGCTTAGGAGGGGACCTGAACACTGAAGCTTTCTTT.

This clonotype was seen only once. The gene calls are TRBV9 and TRBJ2-7; 11 bases match TRBD2. CDR1 is SGDLS and CDR2 is YYNGEE in the germline V gene. With 3 bases clipped from V and 4 bases from J, the junction kept 6 bases outside the gene matches. This CDR3 has 15 residues. The CDR3 DNA reads TGTGCCAGCAGCGCCACTAGCGGGAGTTTGTACGAGCAGTACTTC. Translated: CASSATSGSLYEQYF.